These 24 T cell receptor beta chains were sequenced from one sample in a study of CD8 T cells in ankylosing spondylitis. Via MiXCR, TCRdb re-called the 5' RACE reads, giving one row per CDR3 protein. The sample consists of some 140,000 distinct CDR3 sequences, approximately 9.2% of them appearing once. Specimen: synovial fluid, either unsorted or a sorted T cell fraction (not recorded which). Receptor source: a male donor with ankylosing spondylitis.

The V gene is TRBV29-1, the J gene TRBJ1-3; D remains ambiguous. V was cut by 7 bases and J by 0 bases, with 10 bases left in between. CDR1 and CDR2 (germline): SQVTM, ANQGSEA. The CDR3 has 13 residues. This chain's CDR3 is CSGQVLSGNTIYF. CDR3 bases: TGCAGCGGTCAGGTCCTCTCTGGAAACACCATATATTTT.

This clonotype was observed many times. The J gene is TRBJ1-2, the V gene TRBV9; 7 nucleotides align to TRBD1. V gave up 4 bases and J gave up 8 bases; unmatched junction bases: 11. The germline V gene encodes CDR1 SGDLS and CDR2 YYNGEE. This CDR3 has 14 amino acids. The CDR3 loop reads CASSPRDSSRGYTF. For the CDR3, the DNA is TGTGCCAGCAGCCCAAGGGACAGCTCTAGGGGCTACACCTTC.

The CDR3 coding sequence is TGCAGCGTTCTGGACAGGGGCCGCGCTAACACTGAAGCTTTCTTT. Translated: CSVLDRGRANTEAFF. This rearrangement joins TRBV29-1 to TRBJ1-1; 9 bases are shared with TRBD1. There are 15 residues in the CDR3. V was clipped by 5 bases and J by 2 bases; unmatched bases: 9. Germline values: CDR1 SQVTM, CDR2 ANQGSEA.

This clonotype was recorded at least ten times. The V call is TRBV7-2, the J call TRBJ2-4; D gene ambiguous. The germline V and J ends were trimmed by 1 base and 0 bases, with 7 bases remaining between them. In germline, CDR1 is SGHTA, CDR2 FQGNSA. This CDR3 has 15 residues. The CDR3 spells CASSLVGLAKNIQYF. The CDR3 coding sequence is TGTGCCAGCAGCTTAGTGGGATTAGCCAAAAACATTCAGTACTTC. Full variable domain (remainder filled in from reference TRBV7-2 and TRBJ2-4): GAGVSQSPSNKVTEKGKDVELRCDPISGHTALYWYRQSLGQGLEFLIYFQGNSAPDKSGLPSDRFSAERTGGSVSTLTIQRTQQEDSAVYLCASSLVGLAKNIQYFGAGTRLSVL.

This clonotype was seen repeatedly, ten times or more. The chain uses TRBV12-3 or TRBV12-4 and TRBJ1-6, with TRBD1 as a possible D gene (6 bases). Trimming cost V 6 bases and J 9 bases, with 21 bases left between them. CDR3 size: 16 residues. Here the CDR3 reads CASSPPQGLLGSPLHF. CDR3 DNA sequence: TGTGCCAGCAGCCCACCACAGGGACTTTTGGGTTCACCCCTCCACTTT.

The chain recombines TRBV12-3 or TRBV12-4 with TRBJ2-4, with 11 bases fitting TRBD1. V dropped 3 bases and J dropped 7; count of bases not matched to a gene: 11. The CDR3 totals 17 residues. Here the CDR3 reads CASSFLIEGTGGNIQYF. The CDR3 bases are TGTGCCAGCAGTTTTCTTATCGAGGGGACAGGGGGTAACATTCAGTACTTC.

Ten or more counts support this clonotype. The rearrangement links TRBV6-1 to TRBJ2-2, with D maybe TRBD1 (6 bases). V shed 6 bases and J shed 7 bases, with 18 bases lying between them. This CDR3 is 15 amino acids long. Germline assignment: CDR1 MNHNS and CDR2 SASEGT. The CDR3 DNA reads TGTGCCAGCAGCCCGCTGGCAGGGGTGTTCGGGGAGCTGTTTTTT. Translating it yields CASSPLAGVFGELFF.

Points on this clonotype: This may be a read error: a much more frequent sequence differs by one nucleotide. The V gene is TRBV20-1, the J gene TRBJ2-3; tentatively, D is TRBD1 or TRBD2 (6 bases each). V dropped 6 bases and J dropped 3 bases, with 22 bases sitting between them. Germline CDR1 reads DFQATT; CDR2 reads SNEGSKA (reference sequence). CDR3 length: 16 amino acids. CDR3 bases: TGCAGTGCCAGTACGCAGTCAGGGGACTTAACAGATACGCAGTATTTT. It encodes CSASTQSGDLTDTQYF.

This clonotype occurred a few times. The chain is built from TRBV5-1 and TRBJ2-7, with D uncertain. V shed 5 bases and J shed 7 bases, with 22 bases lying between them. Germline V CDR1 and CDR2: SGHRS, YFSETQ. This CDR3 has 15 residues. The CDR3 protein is CASSRREMIMWEQYF. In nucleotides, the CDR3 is TGCGCCAGCAGTCGCCGTGAGATGATAATGTGGGAGCAGTACTTC.

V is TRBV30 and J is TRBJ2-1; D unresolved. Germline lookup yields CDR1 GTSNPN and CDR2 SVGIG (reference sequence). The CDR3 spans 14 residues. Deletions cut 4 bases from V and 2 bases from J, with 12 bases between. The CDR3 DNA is TGTGCCTGGAAGGCCTGGGCAACCTACAATGAGCAGTTCTTC. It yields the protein CAWKAWATYNEQFF. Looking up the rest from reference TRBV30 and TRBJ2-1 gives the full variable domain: SQTIHQWPATLVQPVGSPLSLECTVEGTSNPNLYWYRQAAGRGLQLLFYSVGIGQISSEVPQNLSASRPQDRQFILSSKKLLLSDSGFYLCAWKAWATYNEQFFGPGTRLTVL.

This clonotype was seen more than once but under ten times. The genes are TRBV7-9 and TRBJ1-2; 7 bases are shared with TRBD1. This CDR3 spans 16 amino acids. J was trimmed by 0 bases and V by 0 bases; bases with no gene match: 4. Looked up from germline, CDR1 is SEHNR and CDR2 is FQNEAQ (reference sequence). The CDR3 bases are TGTGCCAGCAGCTTAGCCGGACAGGTCCCTAACTATGGCTACACCTTC. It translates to CASSLAGQVPNYGYTF.

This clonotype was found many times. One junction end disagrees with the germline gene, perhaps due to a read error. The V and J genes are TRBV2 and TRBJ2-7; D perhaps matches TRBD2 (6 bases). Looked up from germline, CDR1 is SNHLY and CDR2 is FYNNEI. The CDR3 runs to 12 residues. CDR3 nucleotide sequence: TGTGCCAGCAGTGATGTGGGGTGGGAGGTCGGCTTC. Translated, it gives CASSDVGWEVGF. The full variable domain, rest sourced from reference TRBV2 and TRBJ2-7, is EPEVTQTPSHQVTQMGQEVILRCVPISNHLYFYWYRQILGQKVEFLVSFYNNEISEKSEIFDDQFSVERPDGSNFTLKIRSTKLEDSAMYFCASSDVGWEVGFGPGTRLTVT.

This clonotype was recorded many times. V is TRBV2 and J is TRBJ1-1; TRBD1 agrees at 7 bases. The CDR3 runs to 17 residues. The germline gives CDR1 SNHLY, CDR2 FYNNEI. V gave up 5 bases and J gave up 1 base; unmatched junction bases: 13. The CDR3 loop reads CASSQLPGGTANTEAFF. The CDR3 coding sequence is TGTGCCAGCAGTCAACTCCCTGGAGGGACAGCGAACACTGAAGCTTTCTTT.

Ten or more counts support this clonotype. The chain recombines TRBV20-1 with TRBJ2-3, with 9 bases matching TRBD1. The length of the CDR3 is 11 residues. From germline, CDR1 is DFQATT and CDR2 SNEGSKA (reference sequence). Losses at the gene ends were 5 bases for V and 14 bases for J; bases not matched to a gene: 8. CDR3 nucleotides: TGCAGTGCTGATTACAGGGGGCGCAGGTATTTT. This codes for CSADYRGRRYF.

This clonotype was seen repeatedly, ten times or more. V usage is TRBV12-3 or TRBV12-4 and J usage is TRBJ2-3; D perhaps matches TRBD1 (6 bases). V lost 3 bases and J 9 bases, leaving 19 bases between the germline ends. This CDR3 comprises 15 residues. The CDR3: CASSLVGALAGTQYF. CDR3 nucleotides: TGTGCCAGCAGTTTGGTGGGGGCCCTCGCAGGCACGCAGTATTTT.

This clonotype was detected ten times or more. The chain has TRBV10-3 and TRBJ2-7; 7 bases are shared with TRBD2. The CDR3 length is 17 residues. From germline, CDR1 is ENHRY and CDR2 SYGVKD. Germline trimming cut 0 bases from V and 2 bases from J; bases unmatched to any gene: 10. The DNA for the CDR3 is TGTGCCATCAGTGAGTCTGGGAGGGCTAGCGGTCCCTACGAGCAGTACTTC. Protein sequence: CAISESGRASGPYEQYF.

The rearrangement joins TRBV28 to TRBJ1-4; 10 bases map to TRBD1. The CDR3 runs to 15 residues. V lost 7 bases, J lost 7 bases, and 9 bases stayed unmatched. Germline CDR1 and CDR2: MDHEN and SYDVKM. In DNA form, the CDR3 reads TGTGCCAGCAACTCCCAGACAGGGGGCGGTGAAAAACTGTTTTTT. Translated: CASNSQTGGGEKLFF.

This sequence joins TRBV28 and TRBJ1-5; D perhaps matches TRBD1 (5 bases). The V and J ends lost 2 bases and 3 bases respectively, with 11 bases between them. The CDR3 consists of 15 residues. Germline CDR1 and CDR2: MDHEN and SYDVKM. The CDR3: CASSLGTGLNQPQHF. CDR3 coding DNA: TGTGCCAGCAGTTTAGGGACGGGGCTCAATCAGCCCCAGCATTTT.

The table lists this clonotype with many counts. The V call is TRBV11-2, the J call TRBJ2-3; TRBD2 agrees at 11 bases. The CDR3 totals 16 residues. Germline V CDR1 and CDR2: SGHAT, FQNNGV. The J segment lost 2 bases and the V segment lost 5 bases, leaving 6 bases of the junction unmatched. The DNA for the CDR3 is TGTGCCAGCAGCCGAAGACTAGCGGGACCCACAGATACGCAGTATTTT. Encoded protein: CASSRRLAGPTDTQYF.

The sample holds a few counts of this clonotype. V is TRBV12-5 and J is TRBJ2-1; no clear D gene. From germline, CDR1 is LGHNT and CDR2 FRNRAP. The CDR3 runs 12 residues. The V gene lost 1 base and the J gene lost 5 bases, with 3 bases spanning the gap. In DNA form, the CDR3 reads TGTGCTAGTGGTTTGGCTCACAATGAGCAGTTCTTC. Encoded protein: CASGLAHNEQFF. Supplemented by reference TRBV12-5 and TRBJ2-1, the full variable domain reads DARVTQTPRHKVTEMGQEVTMRCQPILGHNTVFWYRQTMMQGLELLAYFRNRAPLDDSGMPKDRFSAEMPDATLATLKIQPSEPRDSAVYFCASGLAHNEQFFGPGTRLTVL.

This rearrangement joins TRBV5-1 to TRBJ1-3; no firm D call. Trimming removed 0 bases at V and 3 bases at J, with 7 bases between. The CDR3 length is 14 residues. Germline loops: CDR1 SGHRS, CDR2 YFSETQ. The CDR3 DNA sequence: TGCGCCAGCAGCTTGGGGGAGCTTGGAAACACCATATATTTT. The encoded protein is CASSLGELGNTIYF.

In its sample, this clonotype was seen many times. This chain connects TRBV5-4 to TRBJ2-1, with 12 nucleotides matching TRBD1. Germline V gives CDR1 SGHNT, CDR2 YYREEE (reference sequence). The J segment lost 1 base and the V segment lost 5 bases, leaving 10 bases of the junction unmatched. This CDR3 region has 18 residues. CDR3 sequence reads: CASSLDGTGGLSYNEQFF. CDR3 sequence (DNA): TGTGCCAGCAGTCTAGACGGGACAGGGGGCCTATCCTACAATGAGCAGTTCTTC.

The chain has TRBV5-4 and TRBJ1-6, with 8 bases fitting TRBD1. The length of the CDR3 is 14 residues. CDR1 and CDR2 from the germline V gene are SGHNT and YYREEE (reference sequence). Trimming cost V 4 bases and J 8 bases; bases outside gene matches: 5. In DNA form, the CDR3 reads TGTGCCAGCAGCCCCGACAGGGGTGATTCACCCCTCCACTTT. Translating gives CASSPDRGDSPLHF.

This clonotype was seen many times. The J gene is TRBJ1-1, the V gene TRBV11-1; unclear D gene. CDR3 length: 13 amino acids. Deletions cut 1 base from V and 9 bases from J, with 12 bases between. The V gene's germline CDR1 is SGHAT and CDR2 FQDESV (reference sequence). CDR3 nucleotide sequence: TGTGCCAGCAGCTTAGGGACGGATGACAAAGCTTTCTTT. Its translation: CASSLGTDDKAFF.